This T cell receptor beta chain was sequenced for a study of Japanese encephalitis immunity and Zika vaccine responses. For the study at large: ZIKV structural peptide pools, conserved or non-conserved, or JEV or YFV peptides were used.

TCRdb re-derived calls from the 5' RACE reads in MiXCR, one entry per CDR3 protein. Among 350 to 500 distinct CDR3 sequences, approximately 4% were seen once, and the ten largest hold 20% to 30%. This CDR3 has 11 amino acids. Per the germline V gene, CDR1 is SEHNR and CDR2 is FQNEAQ (reference sequence). The germline V and J ends were trimmed by 1 base and 13 bases, with 5 bases remaining between them. PBMCs were CFSE-labeled and cultured for 6 to 7 days with peptide pools at 0.85 to 1 ug/mL each. Unfixed live CD56-CD19-CD16-CD3+CD4+ CFSE-low cells were sorted as proliferating CD4 T cells. The sequence was obtained from an adult woman who received an inactivated Zika virus vaccine. The chain employs TRBV7-9 and TRBJ1-6, with unresolved D. The specimen was antigen-activated CD4+ T cells from blood, cultured, collected during a Zika inactivated vaccine study. The CDR3 loop is CASSLVGPLHF. DNA for the CDR3: TGTGCCAGCAGCTTAGTTGGGCCCCTCCACTTT.